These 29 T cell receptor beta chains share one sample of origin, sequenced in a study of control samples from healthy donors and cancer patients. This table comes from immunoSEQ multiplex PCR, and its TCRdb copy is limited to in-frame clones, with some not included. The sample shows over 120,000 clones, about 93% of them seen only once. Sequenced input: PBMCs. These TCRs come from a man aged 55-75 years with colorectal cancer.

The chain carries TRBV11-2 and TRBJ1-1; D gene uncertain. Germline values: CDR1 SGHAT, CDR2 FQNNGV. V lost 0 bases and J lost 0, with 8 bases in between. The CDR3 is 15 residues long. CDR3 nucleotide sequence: TGTGCCAGCAGCTTAGATCGACGCATGAACACTGAAGCTTTCTTT. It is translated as CASSLDRRMNTEAFF.

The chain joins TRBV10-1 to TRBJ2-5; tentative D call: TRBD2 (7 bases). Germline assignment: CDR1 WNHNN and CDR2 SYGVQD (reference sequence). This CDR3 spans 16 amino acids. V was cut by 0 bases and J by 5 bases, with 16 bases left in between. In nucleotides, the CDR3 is TGCGCCAGCAGTGAGTCATACGGGGGGCCCGGCGAGACCCAGTACTTC. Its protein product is CASSESYGGPGETQYF.

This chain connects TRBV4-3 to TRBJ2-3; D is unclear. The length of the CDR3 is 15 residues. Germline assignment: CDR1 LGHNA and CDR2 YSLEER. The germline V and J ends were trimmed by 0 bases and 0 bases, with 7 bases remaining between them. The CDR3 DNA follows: TGCGCCAGCAGCCAAGATTGGCTAAGCACAGATACGCAGTATTTT. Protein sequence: CASSQDWLSTDTQYF.

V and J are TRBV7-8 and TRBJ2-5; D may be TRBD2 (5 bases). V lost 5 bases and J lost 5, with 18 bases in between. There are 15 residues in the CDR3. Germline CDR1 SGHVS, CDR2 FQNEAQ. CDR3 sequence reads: CASSTLGLTIETQYF. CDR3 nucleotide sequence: TGTGCCAGCAGCACCCTTGGACTTACGATTGAGACCCAGTACTTC.

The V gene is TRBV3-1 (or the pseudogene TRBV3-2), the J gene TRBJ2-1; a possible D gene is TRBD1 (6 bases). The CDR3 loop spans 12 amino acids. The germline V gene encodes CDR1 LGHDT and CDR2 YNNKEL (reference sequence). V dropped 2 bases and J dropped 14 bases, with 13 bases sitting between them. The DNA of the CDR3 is TGTGCCAGCAGCCAACCTGGGGGCAGGAAGTTCTTC. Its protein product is CASSQPGGRKFF.

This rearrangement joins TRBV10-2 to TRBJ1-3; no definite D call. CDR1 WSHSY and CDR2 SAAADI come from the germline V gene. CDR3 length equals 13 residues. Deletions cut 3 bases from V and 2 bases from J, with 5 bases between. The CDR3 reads CASSEGPGNTIYF. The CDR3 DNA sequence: TGCGCCAGCAGTGAAGGGCCTGGAAACACCATATATTTT.

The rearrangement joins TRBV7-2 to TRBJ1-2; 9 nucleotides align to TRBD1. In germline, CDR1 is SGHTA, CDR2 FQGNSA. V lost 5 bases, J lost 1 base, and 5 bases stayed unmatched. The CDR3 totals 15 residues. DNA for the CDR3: TGTGCCAGCAGCCGTGCGACAGGGGGTAACTATGGCTACACCTTC. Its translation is CASSRATGGNYGYTF.

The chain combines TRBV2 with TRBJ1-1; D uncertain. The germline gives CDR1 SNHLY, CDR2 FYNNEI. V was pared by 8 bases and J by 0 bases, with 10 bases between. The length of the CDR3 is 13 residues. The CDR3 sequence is CASGTRVNTEAFF. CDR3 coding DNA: TGTGCCAGCGGAACAAGGGTGAACACTGAAGCTTTCTTT.

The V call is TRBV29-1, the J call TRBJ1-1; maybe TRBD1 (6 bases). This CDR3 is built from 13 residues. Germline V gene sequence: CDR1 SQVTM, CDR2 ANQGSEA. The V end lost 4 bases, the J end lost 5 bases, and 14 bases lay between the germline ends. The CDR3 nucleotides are TGCAGCGTTGGTTACAGGGATAGTACTGAAGCTTTCTTT. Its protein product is CSVGYRDSTEAFF.

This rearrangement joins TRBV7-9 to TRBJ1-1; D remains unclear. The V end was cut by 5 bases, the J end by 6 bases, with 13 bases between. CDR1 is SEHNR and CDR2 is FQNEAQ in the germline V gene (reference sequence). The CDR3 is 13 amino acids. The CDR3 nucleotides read TGTGCCAGCAGCGGACCCGAGGGTTCTGAAGCTTTCTTT. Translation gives CASSGPEGSEAFF. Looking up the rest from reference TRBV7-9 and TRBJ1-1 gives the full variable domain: DTGVSQNPRHKITKRGQNVTFRCDPISEHNRLYWYRQTLGQGPEFLTYFQNEAQLEKSRLLSDRFSAERPKGSFSTLEIQRTEQGDSAMYLCASSGPEGSEAFFGQGTRLTVV.

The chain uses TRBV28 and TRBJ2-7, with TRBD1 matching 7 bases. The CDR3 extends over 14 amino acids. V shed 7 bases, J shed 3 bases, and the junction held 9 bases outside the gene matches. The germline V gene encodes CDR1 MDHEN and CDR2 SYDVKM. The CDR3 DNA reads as TGTGCCAGCACCTCCCCGGGACAGTTCTACGAGCAGTACTTC. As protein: CASTSPGQFYEQYF.

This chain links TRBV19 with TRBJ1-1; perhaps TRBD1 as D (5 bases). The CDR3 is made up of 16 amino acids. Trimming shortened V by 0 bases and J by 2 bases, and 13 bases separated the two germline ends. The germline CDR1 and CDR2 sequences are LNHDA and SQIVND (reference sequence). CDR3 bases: TGTGCCAGTAGTATAGATCCGGGACCGGGAAACACTGAAGCTTTCTTT. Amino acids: CASSIDPGPGNTEAFF.

The CDR3 spells CSASSTGASSYNSPLHF. For the CDR3, the DNA is TGCAGTGCTAGTTCTACAGGGGCGAGCTCCTATAATTCACCCCTCCACTTT. The chain employs TRBV20-1 and TRBJ1-6; TRBD1 agrees at 7 bases. V shed 3 bases, J shed 0 bases, and the junction held 8 bases outside the gene matches. Germline V gene data show CDR1 as DFQATT and CDR2 as SNEGSKA (reference sequence). This CDR3 has 17 amino acids.

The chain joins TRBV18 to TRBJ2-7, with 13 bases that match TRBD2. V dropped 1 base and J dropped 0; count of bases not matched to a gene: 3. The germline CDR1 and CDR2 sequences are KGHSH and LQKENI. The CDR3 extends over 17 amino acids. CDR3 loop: CASSPRGTSGTSYEQYF. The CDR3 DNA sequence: TGTGCCAGCTCACCACGGGGGACTAGCGGGACCTCCTACGAGCAGTACTTC. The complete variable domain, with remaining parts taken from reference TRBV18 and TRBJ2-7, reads NAGVMQNPRHLVRRRGQEARLRCSPMKGHSHVYWYRQLPEEGLKFMVYLQKENIIDESGMPKERFSAEFPKEGPSILRIQQVVRGDSAAYFCASSPRGTSGTSYEQYFGPGTRLTVT.

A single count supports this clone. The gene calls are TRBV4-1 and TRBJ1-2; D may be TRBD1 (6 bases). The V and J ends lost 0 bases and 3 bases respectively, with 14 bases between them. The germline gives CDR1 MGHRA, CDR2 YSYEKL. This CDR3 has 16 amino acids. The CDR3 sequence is CASSQDPARGDYGYTF. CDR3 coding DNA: TGCGCCAGCAGCCAAGATCCCGCCAGGGGTGACTATGGCTACACCTTC.

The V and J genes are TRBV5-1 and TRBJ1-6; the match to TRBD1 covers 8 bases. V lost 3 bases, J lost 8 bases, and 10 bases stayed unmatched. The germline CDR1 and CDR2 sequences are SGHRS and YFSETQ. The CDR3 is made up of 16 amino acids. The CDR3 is CASSYSPGGVDSPLHF. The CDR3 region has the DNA TGCGCCAGCAGCTACTCACCAGGGGGCGTCGATTCACCCCTCCACTTT.

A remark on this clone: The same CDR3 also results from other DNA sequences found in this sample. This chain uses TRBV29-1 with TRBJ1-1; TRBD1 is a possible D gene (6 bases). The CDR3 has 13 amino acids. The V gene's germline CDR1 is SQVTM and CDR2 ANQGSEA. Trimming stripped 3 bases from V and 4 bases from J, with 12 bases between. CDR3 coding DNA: TGCAGCGTTGAGGGACAACCCGGCACTGAAGCTTTCTTT. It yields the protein CSVEGQPGTEAFF.

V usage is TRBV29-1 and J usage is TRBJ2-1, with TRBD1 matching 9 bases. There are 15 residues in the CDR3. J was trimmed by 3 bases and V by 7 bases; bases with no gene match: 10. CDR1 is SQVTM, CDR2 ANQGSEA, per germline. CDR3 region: CSASSGTGFYNEQFF. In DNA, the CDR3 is TGCAGCGCCTCTTCCGGGACAGGGTTCTACAATGAGCAGTTCTTC.

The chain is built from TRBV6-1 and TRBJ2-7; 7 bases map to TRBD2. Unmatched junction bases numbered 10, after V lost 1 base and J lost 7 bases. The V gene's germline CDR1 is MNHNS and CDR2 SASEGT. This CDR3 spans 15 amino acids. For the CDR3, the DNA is TGTGCCAGCAGTGAAGGTGCTGGGGGGGTCAGGGAGCAGTACTTC. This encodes CASSEGAGGVREQYF.

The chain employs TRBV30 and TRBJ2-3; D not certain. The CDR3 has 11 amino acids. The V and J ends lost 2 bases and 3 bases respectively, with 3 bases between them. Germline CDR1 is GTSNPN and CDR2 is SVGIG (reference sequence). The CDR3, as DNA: TGTGCCTGGAGTATAACAGATACGCAGTATTTT. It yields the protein CAWSITDTQYF. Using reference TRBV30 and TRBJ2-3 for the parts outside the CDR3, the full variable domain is SQTIHQWPATLVQPVGSPLSLECTVEGTSNPNLYWYRQAAGRGLQLLFYSVGIGQISSEVPQNLSASRPQDRQFILSSKKLLLSDSGFYLCAWSITDTQYFGPGTRLTVL.

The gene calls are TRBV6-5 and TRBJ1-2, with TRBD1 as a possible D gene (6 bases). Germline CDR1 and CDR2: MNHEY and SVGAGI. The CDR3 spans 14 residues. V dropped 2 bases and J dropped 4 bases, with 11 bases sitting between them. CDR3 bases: TGTGCCAGCAGTTACGGGCCAGGGGCCTATGGCTACACCTTC. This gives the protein CASSYGPGAYGYTF.

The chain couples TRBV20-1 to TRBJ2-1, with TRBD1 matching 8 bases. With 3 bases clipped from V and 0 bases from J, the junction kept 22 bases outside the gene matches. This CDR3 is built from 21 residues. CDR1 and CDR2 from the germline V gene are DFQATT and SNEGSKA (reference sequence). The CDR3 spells CSASLGGGQGAVFSSYNEQFF. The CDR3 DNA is TGCAGTGCTAGTCTCGGCGGTGGACAGGGCGCTGTCTTTTCCTCCTACAATGAGCAGTTCTTC.

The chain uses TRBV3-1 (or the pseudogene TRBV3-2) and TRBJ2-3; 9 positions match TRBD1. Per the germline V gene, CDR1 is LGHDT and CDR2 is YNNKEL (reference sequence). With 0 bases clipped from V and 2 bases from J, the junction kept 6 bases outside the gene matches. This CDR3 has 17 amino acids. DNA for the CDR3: TGTGCCAGCAGCCAAGAATGGGACAGGGTGGCCACAGATACGCAGTATTTT. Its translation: CASSQEWDRVATDTQYF.

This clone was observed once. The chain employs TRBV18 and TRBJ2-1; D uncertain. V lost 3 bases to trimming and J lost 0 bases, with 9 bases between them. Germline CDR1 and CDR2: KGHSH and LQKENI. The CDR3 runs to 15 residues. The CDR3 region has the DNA TGTGCCAGCTCACCGGGTGAAGGCTCCTACAATGAGCAGTTCTTC. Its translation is CASSPGEGSYNEQFF.

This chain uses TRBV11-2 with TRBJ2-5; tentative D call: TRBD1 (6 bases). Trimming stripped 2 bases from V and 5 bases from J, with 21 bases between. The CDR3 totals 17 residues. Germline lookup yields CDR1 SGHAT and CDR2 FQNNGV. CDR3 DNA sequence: TGTGCCAGCAGCTTAAGAGTACAGACAGGAAATTGGGAGACCCAGTACTTC. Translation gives CASSLRVQTGNWETQYF.

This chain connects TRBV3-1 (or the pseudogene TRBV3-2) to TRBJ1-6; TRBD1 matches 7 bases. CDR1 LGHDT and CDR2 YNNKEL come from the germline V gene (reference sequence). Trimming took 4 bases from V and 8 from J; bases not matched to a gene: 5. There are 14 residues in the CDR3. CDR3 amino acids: CASSPQGLHSPLHF. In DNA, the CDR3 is TGTGCCAGCAGCCCACAGGGGTTGCATTCACCCCTCCACTTT.

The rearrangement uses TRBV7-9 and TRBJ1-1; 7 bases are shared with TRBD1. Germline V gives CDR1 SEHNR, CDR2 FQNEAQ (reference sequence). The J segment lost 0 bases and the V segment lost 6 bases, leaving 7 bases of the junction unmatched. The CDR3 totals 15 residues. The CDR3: CASRGRDRLNTEAFF. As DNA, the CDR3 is TGTGCCAGCAGGGGACGGGACAGACTGAACACTGAAGCTTTCTTT.

This CDR3 reads CASSQDGRGRSYGYTF. CDR3 sequence (DNA): TGCGCCAGCAGCCAAGATGGGCGGGGGCGAAGCTATGGCTACACCTTC. J is TRBJ1-2 and V is TRBV4-1; D is perhaps TRBD1 (6 bases). Trimming shortened V by 0 bases and J by 4 bases, and 15 bases separated the two germline ends. CDR1 is MGHRA, CDR2 YSYEKL, per germline. The CDR3 contains 16 residues.

CDR3: CASSLWGGDGANVLTF. For the CDR3, the DNA is TGTGCCAGCAGTCTTTGGGGGGGCGACGGGGCCAACGTCCTGACTTTC. The V gene is TRBV27, the J gene TRBJ2-6, with a tentative D call TRBD2 (7 bases). Deletions cut 5 bases from V and 4 bases from J, with 15 bases between. CDR3 length: 16 residues. Germline lookup yields CDR1 MNHEY and CDR2 SMNVEV (reference sequence). Filled out from reference TRBV27 and TRBJ2-6, the complete variable domain reads EAQVTQNPRYLITVTGKKLTVTCSQNMNHEYMSWYRQDPGLGLRQIYYSMNVEVTDKGDVPEGYKVSRKEKRNFPLILESPSPNQTSLYFCASSLWGGDGANVLTFGAGSRLTVL.